The 30 T cell receptor beta chains reported below all come from one sample, sequenced in a study of T cells in Graves' hyperthyroidism and ophthalmopathy (dated by TCRdb to between 2018 and 2021). Libraries were made using multiplex PCR. Sequencing used an Illumina HiSeq 2000. Amplification of TCR beta CDR3 regions was carried out from RNA transcripts. The TCR CDR3 was subjected to a first round of RT-PCR using the HTBI primer set and the Qiagen OneStep RT-PCR kit. TCRdb handled the public reads itself, with Q25 trimming in fastp and clone calling in MiXCR, and kept productive beta chains. Each record represents a unique CDR3 protein, reported with the most common genes and DNA among its rows. Recorded for this sample are about 360,000 distinct CDR3 sequences; 13% of them occurred a single time. The leading ten clones occupy 9.2% of the sample. Sequencing used blood. Receptors originate from a woman under 30 with Graves' hyperthyroidism.

The J gene is TRBJ1-5, the V gene TRBV14; 7 bases are shared with TRBD1. The V gene end was trimmed by 2 bases and the J gene end by 4 bases; junction bases not matched to a gene: 5. In germline, CDR1 is SGHDN, CDR2 FVKESK. The length of the CDR3 is 15 residues. The CDR3 region is CASSQTGTANQPQHF. The CDR3 DNA sequence: TGTGCCAGCAGCCAAACCGGGACAGCTAATCAGCCCCAGCATTTT.

This clonotype showed up just a few times. The chain couples TRBV3-1 to TRBJ2-1; the D is unclear. The V end lost 0 bases, the J end lost 3 bases, and 3 bases lay between the germline ends. From germline, CDR1 is LGHDT and CDR2 YNNKEL (reference sequence). The CDR3 loop spans 13 amino acids. CDR3 bases: TGTGCCAGCAGCCAAGATGACTACAATGAGCAGTTCTTC. It specifies CASSQDDYNEQFF.

This clonotype was observed at least ten times. The chain employs TRBV6-5 and TRBJ2-7; D is unclear. V was clipped by 2 bases and J by 0 bases, with 14 bases between them. The length of the CDR3 is 16 residues. Germline V gives CDR1 MNHEY, CDR2 SVGAGI. The CDR3 loop is CASSYPEQAISYEQYF. CDR3 nucleotide sequence: TGTGCCAGCAGTTACCCGGAGCAGGCCATCTCCTACGAGCAGTACTTC.

This clonotype was counted between two and nine times. This may be a read error, as it is one base from a much larger clone. This chain joins TRBV28 and TRBJ1-1; D is undetermined. The ends were cut back, 7 bases at V and 5 bases at J, with 14 bases in the middle. This CDR3 spans 13 amino acids. Germline V lookup: CDR1 MDHEN, CDR2 SYDVKM. CDR3 residues: CASTGAGETEAFF. CDR3 sequence (DNA): TGTGCCAGCACGGGCGCCGGAGAAACTGAAGCTTTCTTT.

This clonotype was counted ten times or more. The gene calls are TRBV12-5 and TRBJ1-1; D gene unclear. Germline assignment: CDR1 LGHNT and CDR2 FRNRAP. The CDR3 totals 12 residues. V was shortened by 2 bases and J by 7 bases, with 8 bases between the two germline ends. The CDR3 nucleotides are TGTGCTAGTGGTTTGCATTTCGGTGAAGCTTTCTTT. Translation: CASGLHFGEAFF.

This clonotype was counted many times. V is TRBV2 and J is TRBJ1-1; no clear D gene. Germline loops: CDR1 SNHLY, CDR2 FYNNEI. This CDR3 region has 14 residues. Trimming shortened V by 4 bases and J by 3 bases, and 12 bases separated the two germline ends. As DNA, the CDR3 is TGTGCCAGCAGTGGCCCGGCCGATGACACTGAAGCTTTCTTT. Amino acids: CASSGPADDTEAFF.

The V and J genes are TRBV7-9 and TRBJ1-1; 7 positions agree with TRBD1. Germline CDR1 is SEHNR and CDR2 is FQNEAQ (reference sequence). The length of the CDR3 is 13 residues. With 10 bases clipped from V and 3 bases from J, the junction kept 8 bases outside the gene matches. This CDR3 is CATSGGIYTEAFF. CDR3 sequence (DNA): TGTGCCACTTCAGGGGGTATATACACTGAAGCTTTCTTT.

This clonotype was seen many times. The chain recombines TRBV24-1 with TRBJ1-1, with no clear D. With 3 bases removed from V and 2 bases from J, the gap between germline ends came to 3 bases. Germline-derived CDR1 and CDR2 are KGHDR and SFDVKD. CDR3 length: 12 residues. CDR3 coding DNA: TGTGCCACCAGTGATCCCAACACTGAAGCTTTCTTT. Encoded protein: CATSDPNTEAFF.

This clonotype was counted a few times. V gene TRBV7-9 combines with J gene TRBJ2-7; 8 bases align to TRBD2. The V and J ends lost 5 bases and 4 bases, in that order; junction bases with no gene match: 10. The CDR3 runs 15 residues. Germline V gene data show CDR1 as SEHNR and CDR2 as FQNEAQ (reference sequence). For the CDR3, the DNA is TGTGCCAGCAGCAAAGGGACTAGGGTCCCATACGAGCAGTACTTC. Its translation: CASSKGTRVPYEQYF.

This clonotype has a count of ten or more. This rearrangement joins TRBV7-2 to TRBJ1-2; D remains ambiguous. The germline gives CDR1 SGHTA, CDR2 FQGNSA. V lost 1 base to trimming and J lost 5 bases, with 14 bases between them. The CDR3 has 15 amino acids. The CDR3 spells CASSLGSGLTYGYTF. The CDR3, as DNA: TGTGCCAGCAGCTTAGGTTCTGGACTGACATATGGCTACACCTTC.

This clonotype has at least ten counts. In DNA, the CDR3 is TGTGCCAGCAGATCGACTAGCGACTCCTACGAGCAGTACTTC. Protein sequence: CASRSTSDSYEQYF. The chain links TRBV7-9 to TRBJ2-7, with 8 nucleotides matching TRBD2. The CDR3 has 14 residues. V lost 6 bases, J lost 0 bases, and 4 bases stayed unmatched. The germline CDR1 and CDR2 sequences are SEHNR and FQNEAQ (reference sequence).

Many counts were recorded for this clonotype. The V and J genes are TRBV11-2 and TRBJ2-1; 9 bases align to TRBD2. Trimming took 0 bases from V and 6 from J; bases not matched to a gene: 9. Germline CDR1 and CDR2: SGHAT and FQNNGV. This CDR3 has 17 residues. The CDR3 region is CASSLEGVAGVFNEQFF. CDR3 sequence (DNA): TGTGCCAGCAGCTTAGAGGGGGTAGCGGGAGTATTCAATGAGCAGTTCTTC.

This clonotype was counted only a few times. The chain recombines TRBV10-2 with TRBJ1-4; D is unresolved. Per germline, CDR1 WSHSY and CDR2 SAAADI. The CDR3 is 15 residues long. Trimming took 3 bases from V and 0 from J, leaving 8 bases between them. Written as DNA, the CDR3 is TGCGCCAGCAGTGACCCGACTGCAACTAATGAAAAACTGTTTTTT. Its protein product is CASSDPTATNEKLFF.

The chain employs TRBV13 and TRBJ2-2; 11 bases fit TRBD2. The CDR3 has 16 residues. Germline V lookup: CDR1 PRHDT, CDR2 FYEKMQ (reference sequence). Unmatched junction bases numbered 7, after V lost 6 bases and J lost 4 bases. CDR3 sequence reads: CASSSLAGGVTGELFF. CDR3 DNA sequence: TGTGCCAGCAGTTCTCTAGCGGGGGGTGTCACCGGGGAGCTGTTTTTT.

This clonotype has just a few counts. The rearrangement joins TRBV6-4 to TRBJ1-1; possible D gene TRBD1, 5 bases. Germline V CDR1 and CDR2: MRHNA, SNTAGT. The V end lost 3 bases, the J end lost 4 bases, and 12 bases lay between the germline ends. CDR3 length equals 14 residues. The CDR3 here is CASSETGGATEAFF. CDR3 bases: TGTGCCAGCAGTGAAACGGGGGGAGCCACTGAAGCTTTCTTT.

Only a few counts were recorded for this clonotype. The chain's CDR3 is CASSQDLGRGKDTQYF. Written as DNA, the CDR3 is TGTGCCAGCAGCCAAGATCTTGGTAGGGGAAAGGATACGCAGTATTTT. The chain couples TRBV4-2 to TRBJ2-3; TRBD1 might be the D (5 bases). Germline CDR1 reads LGHNA; CDR2 reads YNFKEQ. The CDR3 is made up of 16 amino acids. Trimming pared 0 bases from V and 6 bases from J, leaving 16 bases between.

This clonotype occurred many times. This chain uses TRBV20-1 with TRBJ2-1, with 12 bases that match TRBD2. The CDR3 length is 16 residues. Germline V gene lookup returns CDR1 DFQATT and CDR2 SNEGSKA (reference sequence). The V segment lost 2 bases and the J segment 8 bases; nucleotides outside the gene matches: 10. The CDR3 is CSARRRWASGRDEQFF. CDR3 nucleotides: TGCAGTGCTAGAAGGAGGTGGGCTAGCGGGAGGGATGAGCAGTTCTTC.

This clonotype was seen repeatedly, ten times or more. V is TRBV28 and J is TRBJ1-5, with TRBD1 matching 9 bases. The CDR3 spans 14 residues. V lost 6 bases and J lost 5; bases outside the gene matches: 5. Germline V gene sequence: CDR1 MDHEN, CDR2 SYDVKM. DNA of the CDR3: TGTGCCAGCAGGGCGGGACAGGGATATCAGCCCCAGCATTTT. This codes for CASRAGQGYQPQHF. Supplemented by reference TRBV28 and TRBJ1-5, the full variable domain reads DVKVTQSSRYLVKRTGEKVFLECVQDMDHENMFWYRQDPGLGLRLIYFSYDVKMKEKGDIPEGYSVSREKKERFSLILESASTNQTSMYLCASRAGQGYQPQHFGDGTRLSIL.

In this sample, this clonotype turned up many times. The chain joins TRBV2 to TRBJ1-5; unclear D gene. The length of the CDR3 is 13 residues. Germline CDR1 reads SNHLY; CDR2 reads FYNNEI. Trimming stripped 8 bases from V and 4 bases from J, with 12 bases between. CDR3 loop: CASGDERNQPQHF. The CDR3, as DNA: TGTGCCAGCGGCGATGAAAGAAATCAGCCCCAGCATTTT.

The genes are TRBV2 and TRBJ1-1, with TRBD1 as a possible D gene (6 bases). The CDR3 runs to 12 residues. The V end was cut by 9 bases, the J end by 3 bases, with 11 bases between. From germline, CDR1 is SNHLY and CDR2 FYNNEI. CDR3: CARKGGYTEAFF. The CDR3 DNA reads TGTGCCAGGAAAGGGGGATACACTGAAGCTTTCTTT.

The chain recombines TRBV19 with TRBJ1-6; D is unclear. This CDR3 is built from 13 residues. Between the trimmed V and J ends, which lost 5 bases and 9 bases, there was a span of 11 bases. Germline V CDR1 and CDR2: LNHDA, SQIVND (reference sequence). The CDR3 DNA follows: TGTGCCAGTAGTTCATTCCCAAGTTCACCCCTCCACTTT. It translates to CASSSFPSSPLHF.

This clonotype was detected ten times or more. The J gene is TRBJ1-2, the V gene TRBV6-1; D not resolved. With 0 bases removed from V and 6 bases from J, the gap between germline ends came to 8 bases. The CDR3 is 13 amino acids. The germline V gene encodes CDR1 MNHNS and CDR2 SASEGT. The CDR3 spells CASSEATFDGYTF. CDR3 sequence (DNA): TGTGCCAGCAGTGAAGCGACCTTCGATGGCTACACCTTC.

The V gene is TRBV19, the J gene TRBJ2-5; a weak D match, TRBD1 (5 bases). This CDR3 has 13 residues. V gave up 6 bases and J gave up 1 base, with 9 bases separating them. CDR1 LNHDA and CDR2 SQIVND come from the germline V gene (reference sequence). The CDR3 DNA reads as TGTGCCAGTAGCCGACAGCTCCAAGAGACCCAGTACTTC. Translation: CASSRQLQETQYF.

This chain uses TRBV28 with TRBJ2-2; 8 bases map to TRBD2. Germline CDR1 and CDR2: MDHEN and SYDVKM. The V gene end was trimmed by 2 bases and the J gene end by 4 bases; junction bases not matched to a gene: 18. The CDR3 totals 20 residues. The CDR3 coding sequence is TGTGCCAGCAGTTTAGCGGGGGGAACTTCTGTGGCCTGGAGCACCGGGGAGCTGTTTTTT. It is translated as CASSLAGGTSVAWSTGELFF. The entire variable domain, with the rest obtained from reference TRBV28 and TRBJ2-2, is as follows: DVKVTQSSRYLVKRTGEKVFLECVQDMDHENMFWYRQDPGLGLRLIYFSYDVKMKEKGDIPEGYSVSREKKERFSLILESASTNQTSMYLCASSLAGGTSVAWSTGELFFGEGSRLTVL.

A few counts support this clonotype. The rearrangement links TRBV20-1 to TRBJ2-2; D gene uncertain. V shed 0 bases and J shed 0 bases, with 11 bases lying between them. The CDR3 has 16 amino acids. Germline V gene data show CDR1 as DFQATT and CDR2 as SNEGSKA (reference sequence). The CDR3 protein is CSARDITIANTGELFF. DNA for the CDR3: TGCAGTGCTAGAGATATAACCATCGCGAACACCGGGGAGCTGTTTTTT.

This clonotype was detected many times. The V and J genes are TRBV9 and TRBJ2-1, with D perhaps matching TRBD1 (6 bases). Germline V gives CDR1 SGDLS, CDR2 YYNGEE. The germline V and J ends were trimmed by 5 bases and 0 bases, with 12 bases remaining between them. The CDR3 is 15 residues long. CDR3 in amino acids: CASSPTGSSYNEQFF. DNA of the CDR3: TGTGCCAGCAGTCCGACAGGAAGCTCCTACAATGAGCAGTTCTTC.

This clonotype was observed at least ten times. The chain links TRBV2 to TRBJ2-3; D is unclear. This CDR3 is 12 amino acids long. The germline CDR1 and CDR2 sequences are SNHLY and FYNNEI. Trimming removed 8 bases at V and 3 bases at J, with 9 bases between. The CDR3 region is CASSSLTDTQYF. DNA of the CDR3: TGTGCCAGCTCCTCCCTGACAGATACGCAGTATTTT.

This clonotype was observed at least ten times. The chain joins TRBV7-9 to TRBJ1-1; D ambiguous. Germline loops: CDR1 SEHNR, CDR2 FQNEAQ (reference sequence). V was pared by 7 bases and J by 1 base, with 13 bases between. This CDR3 contains 14 residues. As DNA, the CDR3 is TGTGCCAGCACCGGACCAGCAGCGAACACTGAAGCTTTCTTT. It is translated as CASTGPAANTEAFF. Supplemented by reference TRBV7-9 and TRBJ1-1, the full variable domain reads DTGVSQNPRHKITKRGQNVTFRCDPISEHNRLYWYRQTLGQGPEFLTYFQNEAQLEKSRLLSDRFSAERPKGSFSTLEIQRTEQGDSAMYLCASTGPAANTEAFFGQGTRLTVV.

As to this clonotype: The conserved phenylalanine or tryptophan is not found at the CDR3 terminus, so this likely reflects a read error. The chain is built from TRBV20-1 and TRBJ2-7; 10 bases line up with TRBD2. The V gene end was trimmed by 4 bases and the J gene end by 2 bases; junction bases not matched to a gene: 2. This CDR3 spans 13 amino acids. In germline, CDR1 is DFQATT, CDR2 SNEGSKA (reference sequence). CDR3 region: CSATGTSAYEQYL. CDR3 nucleotides: TGCAGTGCTACCGGGACTAGCGCCTACGAGCAGTACCTC.

This clonotype was counted between two and nine times. One end of the junction is discordant with germline, which a read error may explain. The chain uses TRBV6-1 and TRBJ1-1, with D unclear. The CDR3 has 15 amino acids. The germline V gene has CDR1 MNHNS and CDR2 SASEGT. As DNA, the CDR3 is TGTGCCAGCAGTGAACTCCGGGCGGTGAACACTGAAGCTCTCTTT. The encoded protein is CASSELRAVNTEALF.